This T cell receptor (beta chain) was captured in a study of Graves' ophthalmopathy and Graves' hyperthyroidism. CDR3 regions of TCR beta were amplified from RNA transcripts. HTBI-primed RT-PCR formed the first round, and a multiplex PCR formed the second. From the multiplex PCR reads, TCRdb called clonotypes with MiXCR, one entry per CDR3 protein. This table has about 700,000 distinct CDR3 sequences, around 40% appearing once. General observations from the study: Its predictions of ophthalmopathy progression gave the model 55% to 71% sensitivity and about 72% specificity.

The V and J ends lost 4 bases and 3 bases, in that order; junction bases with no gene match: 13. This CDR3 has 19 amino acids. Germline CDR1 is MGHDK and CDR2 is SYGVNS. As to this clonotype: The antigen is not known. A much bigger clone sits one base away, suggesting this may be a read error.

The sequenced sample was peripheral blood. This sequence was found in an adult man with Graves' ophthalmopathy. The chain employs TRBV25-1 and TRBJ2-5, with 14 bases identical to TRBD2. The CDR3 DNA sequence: TGTGCCAGCAGTGGATTGACTAGCGGGAGGGTAAACCCTGAAGAGACCCAGTACTTC. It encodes CASSGLTSGRVNPEETQYF.